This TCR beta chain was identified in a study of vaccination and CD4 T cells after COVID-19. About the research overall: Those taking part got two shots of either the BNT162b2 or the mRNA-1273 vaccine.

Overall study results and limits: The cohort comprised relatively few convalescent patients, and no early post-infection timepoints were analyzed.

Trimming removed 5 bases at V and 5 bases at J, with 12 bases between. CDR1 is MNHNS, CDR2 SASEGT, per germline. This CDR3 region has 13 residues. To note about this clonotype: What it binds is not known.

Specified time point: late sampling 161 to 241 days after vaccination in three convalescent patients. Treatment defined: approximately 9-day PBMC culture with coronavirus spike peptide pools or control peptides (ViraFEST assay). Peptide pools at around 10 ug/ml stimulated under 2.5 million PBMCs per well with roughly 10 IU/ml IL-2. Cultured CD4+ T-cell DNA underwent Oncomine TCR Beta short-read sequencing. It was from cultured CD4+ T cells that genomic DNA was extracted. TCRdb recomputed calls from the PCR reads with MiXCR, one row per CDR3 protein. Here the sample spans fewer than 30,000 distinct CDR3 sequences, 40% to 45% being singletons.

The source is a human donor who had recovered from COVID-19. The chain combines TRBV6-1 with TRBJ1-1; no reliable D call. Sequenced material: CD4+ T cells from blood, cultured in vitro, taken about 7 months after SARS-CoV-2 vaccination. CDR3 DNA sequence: TGTGCCAGCAGTAAACTGGAGCGTACTGAAGCTTTCTTT. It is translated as CASSKLERTEAFF.